Below are 20 T cell receptor beta chains sequenced from a single sample in a study of blood T cell repertoires in COVID-19. TCRdb's table, derived via immunoSEQ multiplex PCR, lists solely in-frame clones and lacks some. The profile shows 180,000 or so clones, 70% to 90% of them singletons. The specimen sequenced was peripheral blood. Receptor source: a man in his sixties with acute or convalescent COVID-19.

The rearrangement links TRBV27 to TRBJ2-6; weak D call: TRBD1 (5 bases). Germline V lookup: CDR1 MNHEY, CDR2 SMNVEV (reference sequence). The CDR3 loop spans 17 amino acids. The V and J ends lost 6 bases and 0 bases respectively, with 15 bases between them. CDR3 coding DNA: TGTGCCAGCAGATCCTTGTGGGGCCTCTCTGGGGCCAACGTCCTGACTTTC. This translates into CASRSLWGLSGANVLTF.

This chain connects TRBV5-4 to TRBJ1-1, with D uncertain. Germline loops: CDR1 SGHNT, CDR2 YYREEE (reference sequence). Between the trimmed V and J ends, which lost 1 base and 8 bases, there was a span of 12 bases. This CDR3 contains 13 residues. This CDR3 reads CASSLISRGEAFF. In DNA, the CDR3 is TGTGCCAGCAGCTTGATCTCGCGCGGGGAAGCTTTCTTT.

This rearrangement joins TRBV7-2 to TRBJ2-7, with TRBD1 matching over 9 bases. Looked up from germline, CDR1 is SGHTA and CDR2 is FQGNSA. The V and J ends lost 5 bases and 9 bases, in that order; junction bases with no gene match: 8. This CDR3 is 13 amino acids long. As DNA, the CDR3 is TGTGCCAGCAGCATATACACAGGGGGCAGGCAGTACTTC. Translated, it gives CASSIYTGGRQYF.

The chain carries TRBV27 and TRBJ2-2, with 9 bases lining up with TRBD2. Trimming took 4 bases from V and 5 from J; bases not matched to a gene: 8. The CDR3 has 16 residues. The germline V gene encodes CDR1 MNHEY and CDR2 SMNVEV (reference sequence). The CDR3 DNA sequence: TGTGCCAGCAGTTGGTTAGCGGGAGCGGAGACCGGGGAGCTGTTTTTT. It yields the protein CASSWLAGAETGELFF.

This chain joins TRBV2 and TRBJ2-7; TRBD2 might be the D (5 bases). The V end was cut by 6 bases, the J end by 0 bases, with 12 bases between. The CDR3 extends over 14 amino acids. Germline V lookup: CDR1 SNHLY, CDR2 FYNNEI. CDR3 loop: CASSTATTSYEQYF. The CDR3 nucleotides are TGTGCCAGCAGCACCGCGACTACCTCCTACGAGCAGTACTTC.

The chain has TRBV3-1 (or the pseudogene TRBV3-2) and TRBJ1-1, with a possible D match to TRBD1 (5 bases). The V end was cut by 1 base, the J end by 0 bases, with 9 bases between. Per the germline V gene, CDR1 is LGHDT and CDR2 is YNNKEL (reference sequence). The CDR3 loop spans 15 amino acids. CDR3 protein: CASSQGQWMNTEAFF. The CDR3 coding sequence is TGTGCCAGCAGCCAAGGACAGTGGATGAACACTGAAGCTTTCTTT.

Concerning this clone: A much larger clone is a single base away; this may be a read error. The chain carries TRBV5-6 and TRBJ1-6; 7 bases are a match to TRBD1. With V trimmed by 4 bases and J by 2 bases, 3 bases remained unmatched. The germline V gene has CDR1 SGHDT and CDR2 YYEEEE. The CDR3 extends over 15 amino acids. CDR3 sequence reads: CASSPGQTYNSPLHF. The CDR3 DNA sequence: TGTGCCAGCAGCCCGGGACAGACCTATAATTCACCCCTCCACTTT. The full variable domain, rest sourced from reference TRBV5-6 and TRBJ1-6, is DAGVTQSPTHLIKTRGQQVTLRCSPKSGHDTVSWYQQALGQGPQFIFQYYEEEERQRGNFPDRFSGHQFPNYSSELNVNALLLGDSALYLCASSPGQTYNSPLHFGNGTRLTVT.

CDR3 coding DNA: TGCGCCAGCAGCTTGGGTTTAGCGGGAGCCCCGGAGACCCAGTACTTC. Its translation: CASSLGLAGAPETQYF. This chain connects TRBV5-1 to TRBJ2-5; 9 nucleotides align to TRBD2. V shed 0 bases and J 5 bases; nucleotides not matched to a gene: 8. Germline CDR1 reads SGHRS; CDR2 reads YFSETQ. The CDR3 runs to 16 residues.

J is TRBJ1-5 and V is TRBV19, with TRBD1 as a possible D gene (5 bases). Between the trimmed V and J ends, which lost 8 bases and 4 bases, there was a span of 12 bases. Germline-derived CDR1 and CDR2 are LNHDA and SQIVND (reference sequence). The CDR3 contains 13 residues. CDR3 protein: CASGAGPNQPQHF. CDR3 in DNA: TGTGCCAGTGGGGCAGGGCCAAATCAGCCCCAGCATTTT. The complete variable domain, with remaining parts taken from reference TRBV19 and TRBJ1-5, reads DGGITQSPKYLFRKEGQNVTLSCEQNLNHDAMYWYRQDPGQGLRLIYYSQIVNDFQKGDIAEGYSVSREKKESFPLTVTSAQKNPTAFYLCASGAGPNQPQHFGDGTRLSIL.

V is TRBV6-6 and J is TRBJ2-1; tentatively, D is TRBD1 (5 bases). Germline V CDR1 and CDR2: MNHNY, SVGAGI (reference sequence). Trimming cost V 10 bases and J 3 bases, with 16 bases left between them. This CDR3 has 14 residues. As DNA, the CDR3 is TGTGCCACGGGCACTGGGGCATTCTACAATGAGCAGTTCTTC. Its translation: CATGTGAFYNEQFF.

J is TRBJ2-7 and V is TRBV28; perhaps TRBD1 as D (6 bases). The CDR3 loop spans 13 amino acids. With 5 bases removed from V and 4 bases from J, the gap between germline ends came to 12 bases. Per the germline V gene, CDR1 is MDHEN and CDR2 is SYDVKM. The CDR3 region is CASSRQGIYEQYF. The DNA for the CDR3 is TGTGCCAGCAGTAGGCAGGGGATATACGAGCAGTACTTC.

This clone was observed once. The chain combines TRBV18 with TRBJ2-3, with 11 bases fitting TRBD2. V was clipped by 1 base and J by 0 bases; unmatched bases: 6. CDR1 and CDR2 (germline): KGHSH, LQKENI. The CDR3 covers 18 residues. The CDR3, as DNA: TGTGCCAGCTCACCACTAGCGGGAGGGCCCTCTAGCACAGATACGCAGTATTTT. Translation: CASSPLAGGPSSTDTQYF.

Only one count was recorded for this clone. The rearrangement uses TRBV2 and TRBJ2-7; D might be TRBD2 (6 bases). CDR3 length: 12 amino acids. Germline V gives CDR1 SNHLY, CDR2 FYNNEI. Trimming removed 7 bases at V and 6 bases at J, with 13 bases between. The chain's CDR3 is CASTYSGGEQYF. CDR3 DNA: TGTGCCAGCACCTACTCCGGGGGCGAGCAGTACTTC.

This clone showed up just once. This sequence joins TRBV19 and TRBJ2-4, with a tentative D call TRBD2 (5 bases). The germline V gene encodes CDR1 LNHDA and CDR2 SQIVND (reference sequence). This CDR3 is built from 15 residues. Trimming took 4 bases from V and 3 from J, leaving 13 bases between them. The CDR3 coding sequence is TGTGCCAGTAGTAGGTCAGTGGCGGGCAAAAACATTCAGTACTTC. It codes for CASSRSVAGKNIQYF.

The J gene is TRBJ2-5, the V gene TRBV5-1; TRBD1 is a possible D gene (6 bases). V lost 2 bases, J lost 5 bases, and 22 bases lay in between. Germline lookup yields CDR1 SGHRS and CDR2 YFSETQ. CDR3 size: 17 residues. The CDR3 loop reads CASSFSGQRVKGETQYF. CDR3 DNA: TGCGCCAGCAGCTTTTCAGGACAGAGGGTGAAAGGGGAGACCCAGTACTTC.

J is TRBJ2-1 and V is TRBV27; maybe TRBD2 (5 bases). V lost 2 bases and J lost 8, with 7 bases in between. This CDR3 region has 12 residues. The germline CDR1 and CDR2 sequences are MNHEY and SMNVEV (reference sequence). The CDR3 reads CASSLRGYEQFF. DNA for the CDR3: TGTGCCAGCAGTTTACGAGGGTATGAGCAGTTCTTC.

The genes are TRBV30 and TRBJ1-4; TRBD1 matches 8 bases. From germline, CDR1 is GTSNPN and CDR2 SVGIG (reference sequence). The CDR3 runs 15 residues. V trimming: 1 base; J trimming: 7 bases; junction bases outside the gene matches: 8. CDR3 in DNA: TGTGCCTGGAGTGAGCCGGACAGGGCGGTTGAAAAACTGTTTTTT. It yields the protein CAWSEPDRAVEKLFF. Full variable domain (remainder filled in from reference TRBV30 and TRBJ1-4): SQTIHQWPATLVQPVGSPLSLECTVEGTSNPNLYWYRQAAGRGLQLLFYSVGIGQISSEVPQNLSASRPQDRQFILSSKKLLLSDSGFYLCAWSEPDRAVEKLFFGSGTQLSVL.

This clone was detected only a few times. The V and J genes are TRBV7-2 and TRBJ2-2; 8 nucleotides align to TRBD2. Germline V lookup: CDR1 SGHTA, CDR2 FQGNSA. V dropped 3 bases and J dropped 3; count of bases not matched to a gene: 3. This CDR3 is built from 15 residues. The CDR3 DNA reads TGTGCCAGCAGCTTGACGGGACTAGACACCGGGGAGCTGTTTTTT. Translating it yields CASSLTGLDTGELFF.

In DNA form, the CDR3 reads TGCGCCAGCAGCGTGGACAGGGGTGGTGAAAAACTGTTTTTT. It encodes CASSVDRGGEKLFF. This sequence joins TRBV5-1 and TRBJ1-4; 9 bases are shared with TRBD1. The CDR3 consists of 14 residues. V was pared by 4 bases and J by 7 bases, with 5 bases of the junction left unmatched. Germline lookup yields CDR1 SGHRS and CDR2 YFSETQ.

The chain is built from TRBV5-1 and TRBJ1-4; 8 bases agree with TRBD1. CDR1 and CDR2 (germline): SGHRS, YFSETQ. V lost 3 bases to trimming and J lost 3 bases; unmatched junction nucleotides: 7. The CDR3 has 16 residues. CDR3 protein: CASSSSGQGPNEKLFF. For the CDR3, the DNA is TGCGCCAGCAGCTCATCAGGACAGGGACCTAATGAAAAACTGTTTTTT. Full variable domain (missing parts from reference TRBV5-1 and TRBJ1-4): KAGVTQTPRYLIKTRGQQVTLSCSPISGHRSVSWYQQTPGQGLQFLFEYFSETQRNKGNFPGRFSGRQFSNSRSEMNVSTLELGDSALYLCASSSSGQGPNEKLFFGSGTQLSVL.